The 2 T cell receptor beta chains presented below share a single source sample, sequenced in a study of cytomegalovirus exposure and HLA in healthy donors. The PCR made use of 60 Vbeta and 13 Jbeta primers. Clones were read by immunoSEQ multiplex PCR, and TCRdb kept only the in-frame ones, dropping some. The profile shows 120,000 or so clones, 60% to 85% of them singletons. Sequencing was carried out using PBMCs. These receptors were taken from a female donor in good health and CMV-seronegative.

The CDR3 reads CASSEESQGEAFF. CDR3 DNA: TGTGCCAGCAGTGAAGAGTCACAGGGAGAAGCTTTCTTT. This chain connects TRBV2 to TRBJ1-1; TRBD1 is a possible D gene (6 bases). Germline CDR1 is SNHLY and CDR2 is FYNNEI. The V end lost 1 base, the J end lost 8 bases, and 11 bases lay between the germline ends. The CDR3 length is 13 residues. Full variable domain (rest looked up from reference TRBV2 and TRBJ1-1): EPEVTQTPSHQVTQMGQEVILRCVPISNHLYFYWYRQILGQKVEFLVSFYNNEISEKSEIFDDQFSVERPDGSNFTLKIRSTKLEDSAMYFCASSEESQGEAFFGQGTRLTVV.

The J gene is TRBJ2-5, the V gene TRBV2; D remains ambiguous. The DNA end lines up better with TRBJ2-7; the J call may be wrong. Germline V gives CDR1 SNHLY, CDR2 FYNNEI. The CDR3 spans 13 residues. CDR3 sequence reads: CASRVTLVYEQYF. In DNA form, the CDR3 reads TGTGCCAGCAGAGTTACCCTTGTGTACGAGCAGTACTTC.